The 23 T cell receptor beta chains reported below all come from one sample, sequenced in a study of sequential checkpoint blockade in melanoma (dated by TCRdb to the late 2010s). Library preparation was by the immunoSEQ multiplex PCR assay. Not all clones reach the TCRdb copy of this immuneACCESS table, which keeps in-frame sequences only. Checked studies attribute under half of the gap to unresolved V genes and leave the rest unexplained. The sample contains roughly 20,000 clones, around four fifths of them found a single time. The ten most abundant clones make up approximately 34% of the sample. The sample's treatment or condition label, in plain terms: randomized to nivolumab then ipilimumab (arm A) or the reverse (arm B). The sample consisted of CD8+ T cells sorted from blood (inferred from file names), taken from a patient given nivolumab and ipilimumab in sequence. All receptors come from a human donor with melanoma.

The chain joins TRBV6-5 to TRBJ2-2, with TRBD1 as a possible D gene (5 bases). The ends were cut back, 1 base at V and 5 bases at J, with 11 bases in the middle. The germline V gene encodes CDR1 MNHEY and CDR2 SVGAGI. CDR3 size: 15 residues. The CDR3 region has the DNA TGTGCCAGCAGTTACTTGCAGGGCCGGACCGGGGAGCTGTTTTTT. Translated: CASSYLQGRTGELFF.

The V gene is TRBV9, the J gene TRBJ2-3, with 9 bases aligning to TRBD2. Germline V gives CDR1 SGDLS, CDR2 YYNGEE. The V segment lost 4 bases and the J segment 4 bases; nucleotides outside the gene matches: 13. The CDR3 totals 17 residues. The CDR3 sequence: CASSSFSAGGLADTQYF. The CDR3 region has the DNA TGTGCCAGCAGCTCATTCTCAGCGGGGGGTCTTGCAGATACGCAGTATTTT.

The CDR3 is CATLASSTDTQYF. CDR3 bases: TGTGCCACGCTAGCGTCTAGCACAGATACGCAGTATTTT. The rearrangement links TRBV10-3 to TRBJ2-3, with a tentative D call TRBD2 (6 bases). The length of the CDR3 is 13 residues. Trimming removed 10 bases at V and 0 bases at J, with 11 bases between. Germline assignment: CDR1 ENHRY and CDR2 SYGVKD.

In its sample, this clone was seen a few times. The chain couples TRBV6-5 to TRBJ2-3; TRBD1 matches 7 bases. Per germline, CDR1 MNHEY and CDR2 SVGAGI. The CDR3 is 16 residues long. The V segment lost 0 bases and the J segment 9 bases; nucleotides outside the gene matches: 12. The CDR3, as DNA: TGTGCCAGCAGTTACTCAACAGGGGAGATGGTACGAACGCAGTATTTT. Translation gives CASSYSTGEMVRTQYF.

This clone has just a few counts. The genes are TRBV7-9 and TRBJ1-6, with D maybe TRBD1 (5 bases). There are 15 residues in the CDR3. V shed 4 bases and J shed 3 bases, with 10 bases lying between them. Germline-derived CDR1 and CDR2 are SEHNR and FQNEAQ (reference sequence). DNA of the CDR3: TGTGCCAGCAGCTACGGACAAAACTATAATTCACCCCTCCACTTT. Protein: CASSYGQNYNSPLHF.

This chain joins TRBV6-4 and TRBJ2-2, with D possibly TRBD1 on 5 matching bases. V lost 2 bases, J lost 3 bases, and 7 bases lay in between. There are 14 residues in the CDR3. Germline V CDR1 and CDR2: MRHNA, SNTAGT. The CDR3 DNA reads as TGTGCCAGCAGTGACGGGGCGGACACCGGGGAGCTGTTTTTT. Its translation is CASSDGADTGELFF.

The chain couples TRBV7-9 to TRBJ1-1; D is possibly TRBD1 (6 bases). From germline, CDR1 is SEHNR and CDR2 FQNEAQ (reference sequence). Deletions cut 8 bases from V and 6 bases from J, with 13 bases between. CDR3 length: 12 residues. CDR3 residues: CASRGGRPEAFF. CDR3 coding DNA: TGTGCCAGCCGCGGGGGGCGTCCTGAAGCTTTCTTT.

This chain joins TRBV4-2 and TRBJ2-7; D is possibly TRBD2 (6 bases). CDR1 and CDR2 (germline): LGHNA, YNFKEQ. Trimming stripped 0 bases from V and 3 bases from J, with 15 bases between. The CDR3 loop spans 16 amino acids. Written as DNA, the CDR3 is TGTGCCAGCAGCCAAGAAGTGCGGACTAATAACTACGAGCAGTACTTC. It codes for CASSQEVRTNNYEQYF.

V gene TRBV28 combines with J gene TRBJ2-1, with D possibly TRBD2 on 5 matching bases. Germline lookup yields CDR1 MDHEN and CDR2 SYDVKM. V gave up 3 bases and J gave up 6 bases, with 15 bases separating them. The CDR3 runs to 15 residues. CDR3 DNA sequence: TGTGCCAGCAGTTTCCGTAAAGGAGGAGCCAATGAGCAGTTCTTC. It codes for CASSFRKGGANEQFF.

This chain joins TRBV28 and TRBJ2-7, with a possible D match to TRBD2 (5 bases). The germline V gene has CDR1 MDHEN and CDR2 SYDVKM. The V end lost 6 bases, the J end lost 3 bases, and 21 bases lay between the germline ends. This CDR3 has 16 amino acids. The CDR3 loop is CASSPARGMGYYEQYF. CDR3 DNA: TGTGCCAGCAGCCCTGCCCGGGGTATGGGGTACTACGAGCAGTACTTC.

The V and J genes are TRBV2 and TRBJ1-5; D is perhaps TRBD1 (5 bases). Trimming removed 2 bases at V and 4 bases at J, with 12 bases between. The CDR3 contains 15 residues. The germline V gene encodes CDR1 SNHLY and CDR2 FYNNEI. CDR3 protein: CASSEFRAVNQPQHF. CDR3 nucleotides: TGTGCCAGCAGTGAATTCAGGGCAGTTAATCAGCCCCAGCATTTT.

The rearrangement uses TRBV13 and TRBJ1-3, with unresolved D. Between the trimmed V and J ends, which lost 6 bases and 0 bases, there was a span of 6 bases. The CDR3 length is 13 residues. The V gene's germline CDR1 is PRHDT and CDR2 FYEKMQ (reference sequence). The CDR3 nucleotides read TGTGCCAGCAGTCGCGGCTCTGGAAACACCATATATTTT. Translation: CASSRGSGNTIYF.

CDR3 loop: CASSDSYEQYF. CDR3 in DNA: TGCGCCAGCAGTGACAGCTACGAGCAGTACTTC. The J gene is TRBJ2-5, the V gene TRBV5-1; tentative D call: TRBD1 (5 bases). The end of the DNA aligns better with TRBJ2-7, so the J call may be wrong. The germline V gene has CDR1 SGHRS and CDR2 YFSETQ. This CDR3 has 11 residues.

The V and J genes are TRBV7-8 and TRBJ1-2, with D maybe TRBD1 (5 bases). V was shortened by 5 bases and J by 8 bases, with 12 bases between the two germline ends. The CDR3 runs 12 residues. Germline V gene sequence: CDR1 SGHVS, CDR2 FQNEAQ. The CDR3 protein is CASSPGGEGYTF. In nucleotides, the CDR3 is TGTGCCAGCAGCCCCGGGGGGGAGGGCTACACCTTC.

V is TRBV7-9 and J is TRBJ2-5, with TRBD2 matching 7 bases. After removal of 5 bases from V and 2 bases from J, the junction contained 5 bases not matched to a gene. The CDR3 totals 14 residues. Germline V gives CDR1 SEHNR, CDR2 FQNEAQ (reference sequence). The chain's CDR3 is CASSDLGGQETQYF. The CDR3 DNA sequence: TGTGCCAGCAGCGATCTGGGGGGGCAAGAGACCCAGTACTTC.

This clone was found once. The V and J genes are TRBV27 and TRBJ2-1; D possibly corresponds to TRBD2 (5 bases). Germline V gives CDR1 MNHEY, CDR2 SMNVEV (reference sequence). The CDR3 length is 14 residues. Trimming cost V 1 base and J 10 bases, with 14 bases left between them. The CDR3 region is CASSLWTPPWEQFF. The CDR3 nucleotides are TGTGCCAGCAGTTTATGGACTCCCCCCTGGGAGCAGTTCTTC.

The V call is TRBV5-6, the J call TRBJ1-5; TRBD1 matches 8 bases. Trimming cost V 2 bases and J 5 bases; bases outside gene matches: 9. The CDR3 length is 16 residues. Per the germline V gene, CDR1 is SGHDT and CDR2 is YYEEEE. The CDR3 reads CASSFTGGSIDQPQHF. CDR3 DNA sequence: TGTGCCAGCAGCTTCACAGGGGGAAGCATCGATCAGCCCCAGCATTTT.

In regard to this clone: At one boundary the junction diverges from the germline segment, which might be a read error. J is TRBJ2-1 and V is TRBV19; possible D gene TRBD2, 5 bases. This CDR3 is 12 amino acids long. Germline CDR1 LNHDA, CDR2 SQIVND (reference sequence). The CDR3 spells CASSISVLPLVF. The CDR3, as DNA: TGTGCCAGTAGTATTAGCGTCTTACCTCTCGTCTTC.

V is TRBV7-2 and J is TRBJ2-7; maybe TRBD2 (5 bases). This CDR3 spans 15 amino acids. V was pared by 3 bases and J by 0 bases, with 12 bases between. Germline-derived CDR1 and CDR2 are SGHTA and FQGNSA. The CDR3 here is CASSFRDTSSYEQYF. CDR3 DNA: TGTGCCAGCAGCTTCCGGGATACGAGCTCCTACGAGCAGTACTTC. Variable domain in full (rest from reference TRBV7-2 and TRBJ2-7): GAGVSQSPSNKVTEKGKDVELRCDPISGHTALYWYRQSLGQGLEFLIYFQGNSAPDKSGLPSDRFSAERTGGSVSTLTIQRTQQEDSAVYLCASSFRDTSSYEQYFGPGTRLTVT.

The chain combines TRBV7-9 with TRBJ2-3; 13 bases line up with TRBD2. The CDR3 loop spans 17 amino acids. The V and J ends lost 8 bases and 0 bases, in that order; junction bases with no gene match: 8. From germline, CDR1 is SEHNR and CDR2 FQNEAQ (reference sequence). CDR3 in DNA: TGTGCCAGCGGATCCGGGACTAGCGGGACTAGCACAGATACGCAGTATTTT. Translation gives CASGSGTSGTSTDTQYF.

This chain links TRBV7-9 with TRBJ2-3; 8 positions match TRBD2. The CDR3 spans 15 residues. Germline CDR1 SEHNR, CDR2 FQNEAQ (reference sequence). The junction had 4 bases not matched to a gene; V was cut back by 3 bases and J by 2 bases. This CDR3 is CASSLKREPTDTQYF. CDR3 DNA: TGTGCCAGCAGCTTGAAGCGGGAGCCCACAGATACGCAGTATTTT.

The chain uses TRBV19 and TRBJ2-5; 12 nucleotides match TRBD2. The end of the DNA aligns better with TRBJ2-7, so the J call may be wrong. CDR1 LNHDA and CDR2 SQIVND come from the germline V gene (reference sequence). This CDR3 is built from 15 residues. The CDR3 bases are TGTGCCAGTAGTGCGACTAGCGGGAGTTTAGACGAGCAGTACTTC. It specifies CASSATSGSLDEQYF.

The chain uses TRBV7-9 and TRBJ1-2, with TRBD1 identical over 7 bases. J was trimmed by 4 bases and V by 3 bases; bases with no gene match: 11. The CDR3 is made up of 16 amino acids. Germline V gene data show CDR1 as SEHNR and CDR2 as FQNEAQ (reference sequence). The DNA for the CDR3 is TGTGCCAGCAGCTTGGAGGGGGCGGAGGTGGGCTATGGCTACACCTTC. Its translation is CASSLEGAEVGYGYTF.